This passage covers 20 T cell receptor beta chains from one sample sequenced in a study of T cell responses to AZD1222 COVID-19 vaccine. This table comes from immunoSEQ multiplex PCR, and its TCRdb copy is limited to in-frame clones, with some not included. The data hold around 94,000 clones, with approximately 88% observed a single time. The specimen comprised peripheral blood, sampled on day 0 of AZD1222 vaccination. Receptors were obtained from an adult in good health.

V is TRBV27 and J is TRBJ2-6; 9 bases agree with TRBD2. Per germline, CDR1 MNHEY and CDR2 SMNVEV (reference sequence). V gave up 6 bases and J gave up 8 bases; unmatched junction bases: 11. This CDR3 is 16 amino acids long. The CDR3 DNA follows: TGTGCCAGCAGGGGTAGCGGGGGTGTGACGACCAACGTCCTGACTTTC. This translates into CASRGSGGVTTNVLTF.

The chain employs TRBV20-1 and TRBJ2-1; D is unresolved. The germline CDR1 and CDR2 sequences are DFQATT and SNEGSKA (reference sequence). V lost 5 bases and J 8 bases, leaving 7 bases between the germline ends. The CDR3 extends over 10 amino acids. In nucleotides, the CDR3 is TGCAGTGCTGGTCCGCATGAGCAGTTCTTC. As protein: CSAGPHEQFF.

The chain has TRBV10-2 and TRBJ1-1; D possibly corresponds to TRBD1 (5 bases). Germline V lookup: CDR1 WSHSY, CDR2 SAAADI. V lost 0 bases and J 0 bases, leaving 11 bases between the germline ends. The CDR3 sequence is 16 residues long. Here the CDR3 DNA reads TGCGCCAGCAGTGAGTCGCAAAGACAGCTGAACACTGAAGCTTTCTTT. It encodes CASSESQRQLNTEAFF.

This sequence joins TRBV19 and TRBJ2-4; TRBD1 might be the D (5 bases). Between the trimmed V and J ends, which lost 0 bases and 0 bases, there was a span of 9 bases. The CDR3 has 16 residues. The V gene's germline CDR1 is LNHDA and CDR2 SQIVND (reference sequence). The CDR3 loop is CASSIDRGIAKNIQYF. The CDR3 DNA is TGTGCCAGTAGTATAGATAGGGGAATAGCCAAAAACATTCAGTACTTC.

The chain couples TRBV21-1 to TRBJ1-1. TRBV21-1 is given as a pseudogene. This CDR3 has 14 amino acids. As DNA, the CDR3 is TGTGCCAGCACATTACCGGGGGGCGGCACTGAAGCTTTCTTT. Its translation: CASTLPGGGTEAFF.

The rearrangement joins TRBV18 to TRBJ1-5, with a weak D call TRBD1 (5 bases). Per the germline V gene, CDR1 is KGHSH and CDR2 is LQKENI. The V gene lost 6 bases and the J gene lost 1 base, with 13 bases spanning the gap. This CDR3 is 15 amino acids long. The CDR3 DNA is TGTGCCAGCTCGCCGGGGGGGAGAAGCAATCAGCCCCAGCATTTT. This sequence encodes CASSPGGRSNQPQHF.

The rearrangement joins TRBV3-1 (or the pseudogene TRBV3-2) to TRBJ1-6; no clear D. The CDR3 length is 13 residues. Looked up from germline, CDR1 is LGHDT and CDR2 is YNNKEL (reference sequence). V shed 0 bases and J shed 11 bases, with 8 bases lying between them. As DNA, the CDR3 is TGTGCCAGCAGCCAAGATCCCCTTACACCCCTCCACTTT. Encoded protein: CASSQDPLTPLHF.

Here the CDR3 reads CASSTYRGHRAFF. In DNA form, the CDR3 reads TGTGCCAGCAGCACCTACAGGGGGCATCGAGCTTTCTTT. V gene TRBV21-1 combines with J gene TRBJ1-1; TRBD1 was called by the table and not checked on the DNA. TRBV21-1 is a recognized pseudogene. The length of the CDR3 is 13 residues.

The rearrangement uses TRBV19 and TRBJ1-3; 9 bases map to TRBD1. V was pared by 2 bases and J by 1 base, with 6 bases of the junction left unmatched. The CDR3 has 17 amino acids. Germline V gene data show CDR1 as LNHDA and CDR2 as SQIVND (reference sequence). The CDR3 nucleotides read TGTGCCAGTAGTATACTTACAGGGGGCTTTTCTGGAAACACCATATATTTT. It yields the protein CASSILTGGFSGNTIYF.

A single count supports this clone. This rearrangement joins TRBV3-1 (or the pseudogene TRBV3-2) to TRBJ1-2; D perhaps matches TRBD1 (5 bases). V shed 0 bases and J shed 3 bases, with 11 bases lying between them. CDR1 LGHDT and CDR2 YNNKEL come from the germline V gene (reference sequence). This CDR3 has 15 residues. The CDR3 DNA reads TGTGCCAGCAGCCAAGATCGGGGGGGATACTATGGCTACACCTTC. This sequence encodes CASSQDRGGYYGYTF.

The chain employs TRBV10-3 and TRBJ1-5, with a weak D call TRBD1 (5 bases). The V end lost 2 bases, the J end lost 8 bases, and 7 bases lay between the germline ends. Germline V CDR1 and CDR2: ENHRY, SYGVKD. The CDR3 has 12 amino acids. Written as DNA, the CDR3 is TGTGCCATCAGTGAGGTGGGGGAGCCCCAGCATTTT. Its translation is CAISEVGEPQHF.

A note on this clone: Different DNA sequences within this sample yield the same CDR3. The chain combines TRBV24-1 with TRBJ1-5; maybe TRBD1 (5 bases). Germline lookup yields CDR1 KGHDR and CDR2 SFDVKD. The CDR3 extends over 16 amino acids. Trimming shortened V by 3 bases and J by 4 bases, and 15 bases separated the two germline ends. This CDR3 reads CATSDPGQGGNQPQHF. CDR3 DNA: TGTGCCACCAGTGATCCGGGTCAGGGAGGGAATCAGCCCCAGCATTTT.

This clone was recorded once. This chain links TRBV15 with TRBJ2-2; D unresolved. Trimming cost V 1 base and J 4 bases, with 10 bases left between them. From germline, CDR1 is LNHNV and CDR2 YYDKDF (reference sequence). The CDR3 spans 15 residues. In DNA, the CDR3 is TGTGCCACCAGCAGAGTTCCAGTTCCCACCGGGGAGCTGTTTTTT. Amino acid sequence: CATSRVPVPTGELFF.

J is TRBJ2-7 and V is TRBV7-9; D is uncertain. Trimming left V 2 bases short and J 0 bases short, with 2 bases between. The CDR3 is 12 amino acids. From germline, CDR1 is SEHNR and CDR2 FQNEAQ (reference sequence). The CDR3, as DNA: TGTGCCAGCAGCTTATACTCCTACGAGCAGTACTTC. Translating gives CASSLYSYEQYF. The full variable domain, with the rest looked up from reference TRBV7-9 and TRBJ2-7, is DTGVSQNPRHKITKRGQNVTFRCDPISEHNRLYWYRQTLGQGPEFLTYFQNEAQLEKSRLLSDRFSAERPKGSFSTLEIQRTEQGDSAMYLCASSLYSYEQYFGPGTRLTVT.

The chain is built from TRBV5-1 and TRBJ1-2; D gene ambiguous. The germline CDR1 and CDR2 sequences are SGHRS and YFSETQ. Deletions cut 0 bases from V and 4 bases from J, with 7 bases between. The CDR3 length is 13 residues. CDR3 nucleotides: TGCGCCAGCAGCTTGGCGGCAGCCTATGGCTACACCTTC. Encoded protein: CASSLAAAYGYTF.

The chain links TRBV2 to TRBJ1-4; D gene uncertain. This CDR3 has 15 amino acids. Per the germline V gene, CDR1 is SNHLY and CDR2 is FYNNEI. The germline V and J ends were trimmed by 6 bases and 0 bases, with 11 bases remaining between them. DNA of the CDR3: TGTGCCAGCAGGGAGAGTGGTGCAACTAATGAAAAACTGTTTTTT. Amino acids: CASRESGATNEKLFF.

The chain carries TRBV2 and TRBJ2-5; 11 positions agree with TRBD1. CDR3 length: 15 residues. The germline gives CDR1 SNHLY, CDR2 FYNNEI. Losses at the gene ends were 6 bases for V and 3 bases for J; bases not matched to a gene: 6. CDR3 amino acids: CASSKGTGGKETQYF. As DNA, the CDR3 is TGTGCCAGCAGCAAAGGGACAGGGGGTAAAGAGACCCAGTACTTC.

The chain carries TRBV5-1 and TRBJ1-4; D is unresolved. The CDR3 runs to 15 residues. CDR1 SGHRS and CDR2 YFSETQ come from the germline V gene. Trimming shortened V by 6 bases and J by 0 bases, and 12 bases separated the two germline ends. The CDR3: CASTPSPATNEKLFF. The DNA for the CDR3 is TGCGCCAGCACCCCTTCTCCAGCAACTAATGAAAAACTGTTTTTT.

This clone was detected many times. The gene calls are TRBV10-2 and TRBJ1-1; D not resolved. The CDR3 has 11 amino acids. The V gene's germline CDR1 is WSHSY and CDR2 SAAADI. Trimming stripped 8 bases from V and 4 bases from J, with 8 bases between. The CDR3, as DNA: TGCGCCAGCGCGCTTGCCACTGAAGCTTTCTTT. This translates into CASALATEAFF.

This sequence joins TRBV7-2 and TRBJ1-5; the D gene is possibly TRBD1 (6 bases). The CDR3 extends over 15 amino acids. Trimming left V 4 bases short and J 9 bases short, with 19 bases between. CDR1 is SGHTA, CDR2 FQGNSA, per germline. The CDR3 nucleotides read TGTGCCAGCAGCTCGGAGCTGGGACACTTTGGGCCCCAGCATTTT. Encoded protein: CASSSELGHFGPQHF.